The 4 T cell receptor beta chains below all came from one sample that was sequenced in a study of T cells in Graves' hyperthyroidism and ophthalmopathy (dated by TCRdb to about 2019). Library preparation was by multiplex PCR. The instrument was an Illumina HiSeq 2000. Amplification of TCR beta CDR3 regions was carried out from RNA transcripts. For the first round of RT-PCR on the TCR CDR3, the HTBI primer set was used together with the Qiagen OneStep RT-PCR kit. In TCRdb, the public reads were trimmed at Q25 with fastp and aligned with MiXCR, with productive beta chains retained. Each entry is one CDR3 protein sequence, shown with its most common DNA and genes. In all, the sample holds hundreds of thousands of distinct CDR3 sequences, and about 20% of those were seen once. The ten largest account for over 45% of the sample. The sample comprised blood. These receptor sequences come from a middle-aged man with Graves' ophthalmopathy.

This chain uses TRBV6-1 with TRBJ2-7, with unresolved D. CDR1 and CDR2 from the germline V gene are MNHNS and SASEGT. The V end lost 6 bases, the J end lost 3 bases, and 6 bases lay between the germline ends. The CDR3 consists of 11 residues. CDR3 in amino acids: CASRSNYEQYF. DNA of the CDR3: TGTGCCAGCAGGTCCAACTACGAGCAGTACTTC.

This clonotype was found many times. The chain has TRBV28 and TRBJ2-5; 7 bases are shared with TRBD2. Trimming cost V 2 bases and J 2 bases; bases outside gene matches: 8. From germline, CDR1 is MDHEN and CDR2 SYDVKM. The CDR3 is 16 amino acids. The CDR3 sequence: CASSLTLPSGQETQYF. The CDR3 DNA is TGTGCCAGCAGTTTAACCCTTCCTAGCGGACAAGAGACCCAGTACTTC. The complete variable domain, with remaining parts taken from reference TRBV28 and TRBJ2-5, reads DVKVTQSSRYLVKRTGEKVFLECVQDMDHENMFWYRQDPGLGLRLIYFSYDVKMKEKGDIPEGYSVSREKKERFSLILESASTNQTSMYLCASSLTLPSGQETQYFGPGTRLLVL.

This clonotype came up a few times. CDR3 DNA: TGTGCCAGCAGTTTAATCGACTTCTCCTACGAGCAGTACTTC. The encoded protein is CASSLIDFSYEQYF. The chain is built from TRBV12-3 or TRBV12-4 and TRBJ2-7; D gene unclear. The CDR3 extends over 14 amino acids. The V and J ends lost 2 bases and 0 bases respectively, with 8 bases between them.

Only a few counts were recorded for this clonotype. The rearrangement joins TRBV3-1 to TRBJ2-7, with D possibly TRBD1 on 5 matching bases. The germline V and J ends were trimmed by 2 bases and 2 bases, with 10 bases remaining between them. This CDR3 contains 14 residues. CDR1 is LGHDT and CDR2 is YNNKEL in the germline V gene (reference sequence). DNA of the CDR3: TGTGCCAGCAGCCAACAGACAGATACCTACGAGCAGTACTTC. Protein: CASSQQTDTYEQYF.